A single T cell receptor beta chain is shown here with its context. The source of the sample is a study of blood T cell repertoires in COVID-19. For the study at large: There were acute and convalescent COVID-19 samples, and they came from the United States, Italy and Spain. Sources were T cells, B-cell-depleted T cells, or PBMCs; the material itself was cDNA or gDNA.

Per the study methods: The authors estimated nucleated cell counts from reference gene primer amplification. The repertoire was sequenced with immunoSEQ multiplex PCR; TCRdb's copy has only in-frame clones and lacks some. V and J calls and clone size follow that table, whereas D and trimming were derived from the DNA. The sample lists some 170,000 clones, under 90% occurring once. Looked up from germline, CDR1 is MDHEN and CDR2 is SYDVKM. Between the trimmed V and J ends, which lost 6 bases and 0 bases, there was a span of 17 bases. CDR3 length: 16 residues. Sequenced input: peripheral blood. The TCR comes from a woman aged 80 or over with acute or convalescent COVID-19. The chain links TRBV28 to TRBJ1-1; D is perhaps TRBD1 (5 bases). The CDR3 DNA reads TGTGCCAGCAGGTATCCAGGGCCGATTATGAACACTGAAGCTTTCTTT. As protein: CASRYPGPIMNTEAFF.